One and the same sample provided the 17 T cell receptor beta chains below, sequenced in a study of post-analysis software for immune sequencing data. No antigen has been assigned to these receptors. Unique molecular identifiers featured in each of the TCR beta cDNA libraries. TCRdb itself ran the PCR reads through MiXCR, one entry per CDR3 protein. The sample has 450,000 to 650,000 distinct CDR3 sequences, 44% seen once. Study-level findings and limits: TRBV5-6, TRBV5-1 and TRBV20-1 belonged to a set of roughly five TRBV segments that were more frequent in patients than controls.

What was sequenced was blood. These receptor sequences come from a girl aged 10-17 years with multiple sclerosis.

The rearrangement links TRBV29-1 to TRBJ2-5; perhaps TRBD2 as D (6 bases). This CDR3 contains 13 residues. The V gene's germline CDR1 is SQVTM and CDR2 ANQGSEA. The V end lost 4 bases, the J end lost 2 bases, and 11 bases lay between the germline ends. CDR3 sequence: CSVGGGDQETQYF. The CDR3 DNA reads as TGCAGCGTTGGGGGAGGAGATCAAGAGACCCAGTACTTC.

This CDR3 reads CASNGFPPGVGRTTDTQYF. Written as DNA, the CDR3 is TGTGCCAGCAACGGATTCCCCCCGGGGGTGGGCCGGACGACAGATACGCAGTATTTT. The V gene is TRBV12-3 or TRBV12-4, the J gene TRBJ2-3, with D tentatively TRBD2 (6 bases). The CDR3 consists of 19 residues. V was trimmed by 7 bases and J by 3 bases, leaving 29 bases between them.

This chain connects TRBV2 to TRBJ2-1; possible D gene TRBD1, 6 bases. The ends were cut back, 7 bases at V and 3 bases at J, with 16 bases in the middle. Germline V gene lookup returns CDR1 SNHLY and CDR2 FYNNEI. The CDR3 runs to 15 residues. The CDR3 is CASTLPDRFYNEQFF. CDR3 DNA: TGTGCCAGCACGCTGCCGGACAGATTCTACAATGAGCAGTTCTTC.

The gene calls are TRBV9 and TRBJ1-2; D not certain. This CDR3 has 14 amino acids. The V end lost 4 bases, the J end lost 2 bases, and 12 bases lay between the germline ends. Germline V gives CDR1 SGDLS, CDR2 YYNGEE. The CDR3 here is CASSPQDGNYGYTF. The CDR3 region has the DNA TGTGCCAGCAGCCCCCAGGACGGGAACTATGGCTACACCTTC.

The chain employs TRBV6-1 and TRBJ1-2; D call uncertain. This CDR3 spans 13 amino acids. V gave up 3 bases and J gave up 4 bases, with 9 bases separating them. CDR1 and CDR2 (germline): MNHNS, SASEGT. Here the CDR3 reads CASSDRRGYGYTF. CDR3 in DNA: TGTGCCAGCAGTGACAGGCGGGGCTATGGCTACACCTTC.

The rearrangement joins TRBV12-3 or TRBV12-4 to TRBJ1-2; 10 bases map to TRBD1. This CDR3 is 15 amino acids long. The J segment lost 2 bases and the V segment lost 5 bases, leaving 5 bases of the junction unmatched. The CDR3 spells CASSARQGANYGYTF. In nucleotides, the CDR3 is TGTGCCAGCAGTGCCCGACAGGGGGCGAACTATGGCTACACCTTC.

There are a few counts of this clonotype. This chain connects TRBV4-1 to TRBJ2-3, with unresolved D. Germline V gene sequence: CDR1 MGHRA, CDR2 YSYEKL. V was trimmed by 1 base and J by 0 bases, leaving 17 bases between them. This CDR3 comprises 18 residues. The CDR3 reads CASSQGPLGEASTDTQYF. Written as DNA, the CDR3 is TGCGCCAGCAGCCAAGGGCCGTTAGGTGAGGCCAGCACAGATACGCAGTATTTT.

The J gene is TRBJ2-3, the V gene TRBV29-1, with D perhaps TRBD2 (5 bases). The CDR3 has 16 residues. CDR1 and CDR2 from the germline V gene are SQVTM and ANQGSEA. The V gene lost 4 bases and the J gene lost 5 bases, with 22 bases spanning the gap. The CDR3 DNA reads TGCAGCGTTGTACCCCGGGAACTCCCGTGGGAAGATACGCAGTATTTT. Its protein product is CSVVPRELPWEDTQYF.

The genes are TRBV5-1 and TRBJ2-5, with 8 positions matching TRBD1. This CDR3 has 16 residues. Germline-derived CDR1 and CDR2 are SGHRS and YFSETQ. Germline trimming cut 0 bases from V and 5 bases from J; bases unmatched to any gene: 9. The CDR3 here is CASSLGQGTISETQYF. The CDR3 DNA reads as TGCGCCAGCAGCTTGGGACAGGGGACGATCTCGGAGACCCAGTACTTC.

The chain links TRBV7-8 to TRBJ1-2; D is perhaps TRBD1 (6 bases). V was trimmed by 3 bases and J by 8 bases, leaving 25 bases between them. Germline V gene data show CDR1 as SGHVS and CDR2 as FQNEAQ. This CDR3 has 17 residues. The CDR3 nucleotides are TGTGCCAGCAGCTTCCGAAAGCCTGGGACACCCCCGGCCGGCTACACCTTC. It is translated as CASSFRKPGTPPAGYTF.

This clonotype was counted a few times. The DNA of the CDR3 is TGTGCCAGCAGTTACTCGAGTCAGCATCAGCCCCAGCATTTT. Residues: CASSYSSQHQPQHF. The rearrangement joins TRBV6-5 to TRBJ1-5; no clear D. Germline assignment: CDR1 MNHEY and CDR2 SVGAGI. This CDR3 has 14 residues. Trimming left V 0 bases short and J 5 bases short, with 8 bases between.

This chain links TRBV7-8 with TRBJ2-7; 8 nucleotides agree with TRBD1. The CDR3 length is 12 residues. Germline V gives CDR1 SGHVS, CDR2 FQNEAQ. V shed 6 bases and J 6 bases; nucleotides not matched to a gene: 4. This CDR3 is CASSNDRGEQYF. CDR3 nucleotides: TGTGCCAGCAGTAACGACAGGGGCGAGCAGTACTTC.

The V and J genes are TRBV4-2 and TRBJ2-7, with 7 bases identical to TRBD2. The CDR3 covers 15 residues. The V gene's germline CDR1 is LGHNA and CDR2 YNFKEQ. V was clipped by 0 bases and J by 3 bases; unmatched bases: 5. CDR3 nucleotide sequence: TGTGCCAGCAGCCAAGAGGCTAGCGGAATCTACGAGCAGTACTTC. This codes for CASSQEASGIYEQYF.

CDR3 coding DNA: TGCAGTGCTCAAATTCGGCCCCTCCACGAGCAGTACTTC. This codes for CSAQIRPLHEQYF. The genes are TRBV20-1 and TRBJ2-7; D gene ambiguous. V shed 5 bases and J shed 5 bases, with 16 bases lying between them. The CDR3 consists of 13 residues. The germline V gene has CDR1 DFQATT and CDR2 SNEGSKA (reference sequence).

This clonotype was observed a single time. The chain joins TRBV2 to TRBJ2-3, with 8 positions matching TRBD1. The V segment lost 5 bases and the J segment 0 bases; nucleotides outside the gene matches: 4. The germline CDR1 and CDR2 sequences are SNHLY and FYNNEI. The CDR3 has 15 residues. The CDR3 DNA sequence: TGTGCCAGCAGTTCCCGGACAGGGAGCACAGATACGCAGTATTTT. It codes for CASSSRTGSTDTQYF.

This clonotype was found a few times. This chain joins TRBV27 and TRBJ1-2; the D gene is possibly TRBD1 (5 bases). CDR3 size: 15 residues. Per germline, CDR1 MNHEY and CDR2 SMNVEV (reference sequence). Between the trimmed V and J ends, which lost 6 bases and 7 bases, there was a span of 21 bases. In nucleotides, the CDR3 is TGTGCCAGCAGCGGGACTGCAGGGAGTGTCGGTGGCTACACCTTC. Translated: CASSGTAGSVGGYTF.

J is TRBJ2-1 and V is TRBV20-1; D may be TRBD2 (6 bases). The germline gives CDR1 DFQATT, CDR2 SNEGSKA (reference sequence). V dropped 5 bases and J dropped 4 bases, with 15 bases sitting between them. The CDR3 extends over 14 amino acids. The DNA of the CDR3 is TGCAGTGCTTTAGCCTGGACTACTTACAATGAGCAGTTCTTC. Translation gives CSALAWTTYNEQFF.